The 26 T cell receptor beta chains given below trace back to one sample, sequenced in a study of blood T cell repertoires in COVID-19. The method was immunoSEQ multiplex PCR; TCRdb's version includes in-frame clones alone and lacks a portion of them. The sample has about 230,000 clones; around four fifths are singletons. Sequences were obtained from peripheral blood. The receptor set was obtained from a woman in her 70s with active or convalescent COVID-19.

The rearrangement uses TRBV5-4 and TRBJ1-2; TRBD1 is a possible D gene (6 bases). The CDR3 is 15 residues long. CDR1 SGHNT and CDR2 YYREEE come from the germline V gene (reference sequence). V was cut by 5 bases and J by 4 bases, with 18 bases left in between. Here the CDR3 reads CASRVASGDAYGYTF. CDR3 in DNA: TGTGCCAGCAGGGTTGCGTCAGGGGACGCCTATGGCTACACCTTC.

V gene TRBV9 combines with J gene TRBJ2-5, with 15 bases matching TRBD2. J gave up 0 bases and V 3 bases, and 6 bases lay outside the gene matches. Looked up from germline, CDR1 is SGDLS and CDR2 is YYNGEE. The CDR3 is 18 amino acids. CDR3 protein: CASSAGTSGGSYQETQYF. In nucleotides, the CDR3 is TGTGCCAGCAGCGCCGGGACTAGCGGGGGGTCGTACCAAGAGACCCAGTACTTC.

This clone was detected only once. This chain connects TRBV2 to TRBJ2-2; 16 nucleotides match TRBD2. The CDR3 covers 18 residues. The germline CDR1 and CDR2 sequences are SNHLY and FYNNEI. V shed 6 bases, J shed 6 bases, and the junction held 10 bases outside the gene matches. CDR3 residues: CASRPNPGLAGGAGELFF. As DNA, the CDR3 is TGTGCCAGCAGGCCTAACCCGGGACTAGCGGGAGGGGCCGGGGAGCTGTTTTTT. Supplemented by reference TRBV2 and TRBJ2-2, the full variable domain reads EPEVTQTPSHQVTQMGQEVILRCVPISNHLYFYWYRQILGQKVEFLVSFYNNEISEKSEIFDDQFSVERPDGSNFTLKIRSTKLEDSAMYFCASRPNPGLAGGAGELFFGEGSRLTVL.

V gene TRBV5-6 combines with J gene TRBJ2-3, with 8 bases aligning to TRBD1. The CDR3 spans 16 residues. Per the germline V gene, CDR1 is SGHDT and CDR2 is YYEEEE. J lost 2 bases, V lost 1 base, and 6 bases had no gene match. The CDR3 region has the DNA TGTGCCAGCAGCTTGTATCCAGGGGGCTACACAGATACGCAGTATTTT. This codes for CASSLYPGGYTDTQYF.

The chain employs TRBV6-2 or TRBV6-3 and TRBJ2-7; 12 bases are a match to TRBD1. With 5 bases clipped from V and 4 bases from J, the junction kept 15 bases outside the gene matches. Germline V CDR1 and CDR2: MNHEY, SVGEGT. The CDR3 consists of 18 residues. The CDR3 nucleotides read TGTGCCAGCAGTACCCTAGGGAGTTGGGACAGGGGGCAGTACGAGCAGTACTTC. This translates into CASSTLGSWDRGQYEQYF.

J is TRBJ2-1 and V is TRBV24-1; D is possibly TRBD2 (5 bases). The CDR3 is made up of 18 amino acids. Looked up from germline, CDR1 is KGHDR and CDR2 is SFDVKD. The V and J ends lost 4 bases and 0 bases respectively, with 18 bases between them. The CDR3 nucleotides are TGTGCCACCAGTGACGGGGTTCCGCTAAGAAGCTCCTACAATGAGCAGTTCTTC. Residues: CATSDGVPLRSSYNEQFF.

The V gene is TRBV21-1, the J gene TRBJ2-7; the DNA was not used to check the table's D call, TRBD2. TRBV21-1 has pseudogene status. This CDR3 region has 11 residues. CDR3 bases: TGTGCCAGCAGCAAGCCCTACCTCACTAGTTTC. It codes for CASSKPYLTSF.

V usage is TRBV20-1 and J usage is TRBJ2-1; tentative D call: TRBD2 (6 bases). The germline V and J ends were trimmed by 5 bases and 8 bases, with 10 bases remaining between them. Germline CDR1 and CDR2: DFQATT and SNEGSKA (reference sequence). The CDR3 is 11 amino acids. The chain's CDR3 is CSARTIDEQFF. CDR3 coding DNA: TGCAGTGCTCGGACTATTGATGAGCAGTTCTTC.

This clone was seen more than once but under ten times. CDR3 DNA sequence: TGTGCCTGGGCGGGACAGGTGAATTCACCCCTCCACTTT. Translating gives CAWAGQVNSPLHF. This chain joins TRBV30 and TRBJ1-6; 8 positions match TRBD1. Germline V lookup: CDR1 GTSNPN, CDR2 SVGIG (reference sequence). This CDR3 region has 13 residues. Trimming took 5 bases from V and 7 from J; bases not matched to a gene: 4.

V is TRBV9 and J is TRBJ2-5; maybe TRBD2 (5 bases). Germline values: CDR1 SGDLS, CDR2 YYNGEE. This CDR3 is 16 amino acids long. Trimming stripped 0 bases from V and 2 bases from J, with 14 bases between. CDR3 nucleotides: TGTGCCAGCAGCGTAGCGGCGGGTGGGGAACAAGAGACCCAGTACTTC. Translating gives CASSVAAGGEQETQYF. The full variable domain, in which reference TRBV9 and TRBJ2-5 provide the parts outside the CDR3, is DSGVTQTPKHLITATGQRVTLRCSPRSGDLSVYWYQQSLDQGLQFLIQYYNGEERAKGNILERFSAQQFPDLHSELNLSSLELGDSALYFCASSVAAGGEQETQYFGPGTRLLVL.

The chain links TRBV9 to TRBJ1-4; D not resolved. The CDR3 has 16 residues. The germline CDR1 and CDR2 sequences are SGDLS and YYNGEE. Trimming pared 4 bases from V and 8 bases from J, leaving 21 bases between. The CDR3 is CASSLLGGFRLEKLFF. DNA for the CDR3: TGTGCCAGCAGCCTCCTAGGAGGTTTCCGCCTCGAAAAACTGTTTTTT.

This clone has only one observation. This sequence joins TRBV19 and TRBJ1-6; 8 positions match TRBD1. Germline assignment: CDR1 LNHDA and CDR2 SQIVND (reference sequence). Trimming at V came to 10 bases and at J to 9 bases, leaving 8 bases not matched to a gene. The CDR3 contains 13 residues. CDR3 DNA: TGTGCCACCAAGGACAGGGTATTTTCACCCCTCCACTTT. This codes for CATKDRVFSPLHF.

CDR3 protein: CASSQTGGTGELFF. Here the CDR3 DNA reads TGCGCCAGCAGTCAGACAGGGGGGACCGGGGAGCTGTTTTTT. The rearrangement links TRBV10-2 to TRBJ2-2; 9 bases map to TRBD1. The CDR3 contains 14 residues. The trim removed 5 bases at V and 5 bases at J, leaving 3 bases unmatched. From germline, CDR1 is WSHSY and CDR2 SAAADI.

The J gene is TRBJ1-1, the V gene TRBV7-2, with 8 bases that match TRBD1. The V and J ends lost 5 bases and 7 bases, in that order; junction bases with no gene match: 6. Germline V gene data show CDR1 as SGHTA and CDR2 as FQGNSA. The CDR3 runs 13 residues. This CDR3 is CASSKDRAGEAFF. In DNA, the CDR3 is TGTGCCAGCAGCAAGGACAGGGCAGGTGAAGCTTTCTTT.

The rearrangement joins TRBV11-2 to TRBJ1-1, with D perhaps matching TRBD1 (6 bases). Germline assignment: CDR1 SGHAT and CDR2 FQNNGV. The CDR3 runs to 17 residues. With 3 bases removed from V and 5 bases from J, the gap between germline ends came to 22 bases. The CDR3, as DNA: TGTGCCAGCAGCTTTCACGGAACAGGGATTTTGCGTACTGAAGCTTTCTTT. Its protein is CASSFHGTGILRTEAFF.

The chain joins TRBV4-2 to TRBJ1-2; 8 bases line up with TRBD1. This CDR3 is built from 16 residues. Germline CDR1 LGHNA, CDR2 YNFKEQ. The V and J ends lost 6 bases and 2 bases, in that order; junction bases with no gene match: 11. For the CDR3, the DNA is TGTGCCAGCAGTCGGACTGGACAGGGAGGGAACTATGGCTACACCTTC. This sequence encodes CASSRTGQGGNYGYTF.

This sequence joins TRBV30 and TRBJ2-1, with 7 bases identical to TRBD2. V trimming: 3 bases; J trimming: 4 bases; junction bases outside the gene matches: 6. Germline CDR1 reads GTSNPN; CDR2 reads SVGIG (reference sequence). The CDR3 length is 14 residues. CDR3 sequence (DNA): TGTGCCTGGAGGGCTAGCGGACTTTACAATGAGCAGTTCTTC. It translates to CAWRASGLYNEQFF.

V gene TRBV30 combines with J gene TRBJ2-1; 10 nucleotides line up with TRBD1. The germline CDR1 and CDR2 sequences are GTSNPN and SVGIG (reference sequence). With V trimmed by 3 bases and J by 8 bases, 10 bases remained unmatched. CDR3 length: 15 residues. Written as DNA, the CDR3 is TGTGCCTGGAGCACGACAGGGGGCGGGTTCGATGAGCAGTTCTTC. Translated: CAWSTTGGGFDEQFF.

The V gene is TRBV12-5, the J gene TRBJ2-2; 7 positions agree with TRBD1. Germline assignment: CDR1 LGHNT and CDR2 FRNRAP. V lost 3 bases, J lost 5 bases, and 12 bases stayed unmatched. CDR3 size: 17 residues. In DNA form, the CDR3 reads TGTGCTAGTGGTTTTCTTTTGGACAGGCCCACGACCGGGGAGCTGTTTTTT. Protein sequence: CASGFLLDRPTTGELFF.

This chain links TRBV28 with TRBJ2-2, with 8 bases fitting TRBD1. Germline V gene data show CDR1 as MDHEN and CDR2 as SYDVKM. V was clipped by 7 bases and J by 6 bases; unmatched bases: 10. The CDR3 is made up of 15 amino acids. The chain's CDR3 is CASTGQGGFSGELFF. CDR3 sequence (DNA): TGTGCCAGCACTGGACAGGGCGGATTCTCCGGGGAGCTGTTTTTT.

The chain couples TRBV19 to TRBJ2-1; TRBD2 matches at 9 bases. CDR3 length equals 14 residues. CDR1 and CDR2 from the germline V gene are LNHDA and SQIVND (reference sequence). With V trimmed by 5 bases and J by 6 bases, 5 bases remained unmatched. For the CDR3, the DNA is TGTGCCAGTAGTCGGGGACTAGCCGGCAATGAGCAGTTCTTC. Its protein is CASSRGLAGNEQFF.

V gene TRBV5-6 combines with J gene TRBJ1-2; 7 bases fit TRBD1. The germline gives CDR1 SGHDT, CDR2 YYEEEE. This CDR3 is 11 amino acids long. V was clipped by 4 bases and J by 14 bases; unmatched bases: 8. The CDR3 loop reads CASSRRDSQTF. The CDR3 nucleotides read TGTGCCAGCAGCCGCCGGGACAGTCAAACCTTC.

This clone was seen once. This chain uses TRBV12-3 or TRBV12-4 with TRBJ1-1; weak D call: TRBD1 (5 bases). With 7 bases removed from V and 10 bases from J, the gap between germline ends came to 19 bases. The CDR3 contains 13 residues. The DNA of the CDR3 is TGTGCCAGCACCCTACGGGGGGGGTCGGGAGCTTTCTTT. Protein: CASTLRGGSGAFF.

The V call is TRBV28, the J call TRBJ2-1, with 8 bases matching TRBD2. Germline V lookup: CDR1 MDHEN, CDR2 SYDVKM. The CDR3 spans 16 residues. The J segment lost 6 bases and the V segment lost 5 bases, leaving 12 bases of the junction unmatched. The CDR3 sequence is CASSQWGAGAFNEQFF. The CDR3 nucleotides read TGTGCCAGCAGTCAGTGGGGAGCGGGGGCCTTCAATGAGCAGTTCTTC.

V usage is TRBV4-2 and J usage is TRBJ2-1, with 9 bases identical to TRBD1. CDR3 length equals 17 residues. Per germline, CDR1 LGHNA and CDR2 YNFKEQ. Trimming removed 0 bases from V and 8 bases from J; junction bases left unmatched: 11. CDR3 DNA sequence: TGTGCCAGCAGCCAAGACCCCCGGGACAGGGTAGGCGATGAGCAGTTCTTC. It translates to CASSQDPRDRVGDEQFF.

This rearrangement joins TRBV27 to TRBJ2-2; 7 bases fit TRBD1. CDR1 and CDR2 from the germline V gene are MNHEY and SMNVEV (reference sequence). This CDR3 region has 18 residues. V trimming: 4 bases; J trimming: 2 bases; junction bases outside the gene matches: 13. CDR3: CASSSFLSGTANTGELFF. DNA for the CDR3: TGTGCCAGCAGTTCCTTCCTTTCCGGGACAGCTAACACCGGGGAGCTGTTTTTT.